This note documents a single T cell receptor (beta chain) sequence. The data stem from a study of Ad26.COV2.S vaccination and SARS-CoV-2 variants. TCRdb's copy holds only in-frame clones and misses some; the assay was immunoSEQ multiplex PCR. Of more than 300,000 clones in the sample, about 86% were seen once. Documented treatment: roughly 20 received Ad26.COV2.S at low or high dose, single or two shots; roughly five received placebo; per-sample allocation not given. Sampling occurred on day 63 after the first vaccine or placebo injection. Ad26 vector vaccine expressed Wuhan-strain SARS-CoV-2 spike. The germline V and J ends were trimmed by 2 bases and 5 bases, with 13 bases remaining between them. Germline lookup yields CDR1 SGHNT and CDR2 YYREEE (reference sequence). The CDR3 is 15 residues long.

The chain employs TRBV5-4 and TRBJ2-2, with D possibly matching TRBD2 (6 bases). This TCR derives from a person between 18 and 59 years old who received the Ad26.COV2.S COVID-19 vaccine or a placebo. Sequencing used peripheral blood, obtained in a trial of Ad26.COV2.S vaccine versus placebo. In DNA, the CDR3 is TGTGCCAGCAGCTTATACTCCGGGAGTACCGGGGAGCTGTTTTTT. Translated, it gives CASSLYSGSTGELFF.